The clone carrying this T cell receptor (beta chain) has more than one count but fewer than ten. Its antigen remains unknown. CDR1 and CDR2 (germline): DFQATT, SNEGSKA (reference sequence). V lost 6 bases to trimming and J lost 6 bases; unmatched junction nucleotides: 6. The CDR3 has 12 residues. The data belong to a study of identical twins. Broader study findings: While abundant cord blood beta clonotypes carried fewer insertions, memory repertoires showed no such pattern.

Every one of the donors was a healthy Caucasian. A universal primer site was created by template switching, with the cDNA bearing unique molecular identifiers. TCRdb called the 5' RACE reads again in MiXCR, with one record for every CDR3 protein. The data show roughly 250,000 distinct CDR3 sequences, 11% to 15% seen once. This receptor was taken from a woman aged 18-30 years in good health. The J gene is TRBJ2-3, the V gene TRBV20-1; 7 nucleotides match TRBD2. The sample consisted of memory (CD45RO+) T cells sorted from blood. As DNA, the CDR3 is TGCAGTGCCACCAGAGCGGGGGATACGCAGTATTTT. It is translated as CSATRAGDTQYF.